What follows are 2 T cell receptor beta chains derived from one specimen sequenced in a study of blood T cells in healthy people across ages. The use of a sample-barcoded 5' primer and a J-beta primer mix characterized a second PCR of roughly 6 to 11 cycles. TCRdb itself ran the 5' RACE reads through MiXCR, one entry per CDR3 protein. The table records hundreds of thousands of distinct CDR3 sequences, around 24% of them present only once. The same data also went into a second study, on T cells of mothers and their children.

Sequencing input: blood. These receptors were collected from a boy younger than 18 in good health.

This clonotype was seen a few times. The CDR3 DNA reads TGTGCCAGCAGCCCCGGGACAGGGGTCCGAGAGCAGTACTTC. It translates to CASSPGTGVREQYF. The V and J genes are TRBV6-5 and TRBJ2-5; 10 bases map to TRBD1. This CDR3 comprises 14 residues. The V segment lost 6 bases and the J segment 11 bases; nucleotides outside the gene matches: 12. The V gene's germline CDR1 is MNHEY and CDR2 SVGAGI.

This clonotype has a handful of counts. An end of the junction does not agree with germline; a read error may underlie this. This chain links TRBV7-2 with TRBJ2-3; a possible D gene is TRBD1 (6 bases). CDR1 and CDR2 (germline): SGHTA, FQGNSA. This CDR3 spans 14 amino acids. The chain's CDR3 is CAVPLWGRTGTQYF. In DNA form, the CDR3 reads TGTGCCGTCCCTCTTTGGGGGCGCACAGGTACGCAGTATTTT.